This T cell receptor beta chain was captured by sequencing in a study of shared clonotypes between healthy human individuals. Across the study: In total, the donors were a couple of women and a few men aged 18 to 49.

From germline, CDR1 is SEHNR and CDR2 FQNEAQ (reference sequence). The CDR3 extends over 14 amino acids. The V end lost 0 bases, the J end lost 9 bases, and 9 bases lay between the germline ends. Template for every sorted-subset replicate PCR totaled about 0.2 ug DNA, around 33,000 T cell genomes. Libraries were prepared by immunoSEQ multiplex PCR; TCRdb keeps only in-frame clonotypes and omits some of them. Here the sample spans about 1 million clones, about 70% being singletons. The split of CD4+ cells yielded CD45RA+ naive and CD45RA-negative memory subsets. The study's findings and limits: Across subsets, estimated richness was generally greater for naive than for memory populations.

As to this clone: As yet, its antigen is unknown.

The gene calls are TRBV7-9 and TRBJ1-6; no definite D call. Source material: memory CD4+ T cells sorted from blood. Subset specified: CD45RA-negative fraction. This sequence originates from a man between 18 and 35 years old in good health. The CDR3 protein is CASSLAWAGSPLHF. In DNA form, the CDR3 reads TGTGCCAGCAGCTTAGCTTGGGCTGGTTCACCCCTCCACTTT.